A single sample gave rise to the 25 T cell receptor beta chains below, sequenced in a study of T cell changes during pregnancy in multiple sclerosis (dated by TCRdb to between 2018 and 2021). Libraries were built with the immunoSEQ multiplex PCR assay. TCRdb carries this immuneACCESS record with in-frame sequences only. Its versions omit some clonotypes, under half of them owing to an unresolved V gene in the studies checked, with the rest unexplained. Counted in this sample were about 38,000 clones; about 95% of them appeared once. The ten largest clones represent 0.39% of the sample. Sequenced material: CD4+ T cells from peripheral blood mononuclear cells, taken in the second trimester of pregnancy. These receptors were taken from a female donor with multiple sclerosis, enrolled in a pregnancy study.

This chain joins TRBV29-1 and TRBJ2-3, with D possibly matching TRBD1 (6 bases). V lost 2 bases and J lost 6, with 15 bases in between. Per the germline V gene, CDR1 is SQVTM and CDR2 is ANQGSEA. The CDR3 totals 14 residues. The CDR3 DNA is TGCAGCGTTGAACCACAGGGCCGTAGTGATACGCAGTATTTT. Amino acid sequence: CSVEPQGRSDTQYF.

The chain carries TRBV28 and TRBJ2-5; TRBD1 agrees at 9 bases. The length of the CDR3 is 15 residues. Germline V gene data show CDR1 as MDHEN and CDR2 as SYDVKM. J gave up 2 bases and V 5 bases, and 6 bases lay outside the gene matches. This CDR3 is CASSLTGGGQETQYF. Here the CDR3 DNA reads TGTGCCAGCAGTCTTACAGGGGGCGGACAAGAGACCCAGTACTTC.

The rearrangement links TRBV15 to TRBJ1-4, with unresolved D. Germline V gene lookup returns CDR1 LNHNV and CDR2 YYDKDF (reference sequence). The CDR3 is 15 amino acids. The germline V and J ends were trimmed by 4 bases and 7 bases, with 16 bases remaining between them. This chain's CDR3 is CATSTADRVFEKLFF. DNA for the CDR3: TGTGCCACCAGCACCGCTGACCGGGTATTTGAAAAACTGTTTTTT.

The chain's CDR3 is CASSQGSGRGAEPQHF. The CDR3 nucleotides read TGCGCCAGCAGCCAAGGGTCGGGCAGGGGGGCCGAGCCCCAGCATTTT. The chain uses TRBV4-3 and TRBJ1-5; 7 positions agree with TRBD1. V gave up 1 base and J gave up 8 bases; unmatched junction bases: 11. From germline, CDR1 is LGHNA and CDR2 YSLEER. The CDR3 sequence is 16 residues long.

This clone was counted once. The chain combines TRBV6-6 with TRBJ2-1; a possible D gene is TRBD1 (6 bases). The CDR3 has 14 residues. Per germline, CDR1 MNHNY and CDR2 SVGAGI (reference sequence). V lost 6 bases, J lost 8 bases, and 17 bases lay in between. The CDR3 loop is CASRLQGSGDEQFF. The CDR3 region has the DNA TGTGCCAGCAGGCTACAGGGATCAGGCGATGAGCAGTTCTTC.

CDR3 nucleotide sequence: TGCAGCGCCATCCCGGACAATGAGCAGTTCTTC. Its protein is CSAIPDNEQFF. This sequence joins TRBV29-1 and TRBJ2-1; D is unclear. The CDR3 has 11 amino acids. CDR1 and CDR2 from the germline V gene are SQVTM and ANQGSEA. Trimming took 7 bases from V and 5 from J, leaving 9 bases between them.

DNA for the CDR3: TGTGCCAGCAGTGACAGGGGGTCCAGGGGTACGCAGTATTTT. Its protein product is CASSDRGSRGTQYF. This chain links TRBV28 with TRBJ2-3; 9 bases fit TRBD1. V was pared by 5 bases and J by 8 bases, with 8 bases of the junction left unmatched. The length of the CDR3 is 14 residues. In germline, CDR1 is MDHEN, CDR2 SYDVKM.

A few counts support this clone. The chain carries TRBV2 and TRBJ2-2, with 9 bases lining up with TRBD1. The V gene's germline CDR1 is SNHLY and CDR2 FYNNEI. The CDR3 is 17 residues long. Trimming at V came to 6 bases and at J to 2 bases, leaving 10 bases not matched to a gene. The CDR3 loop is CASRGRTGAFNTGELFF. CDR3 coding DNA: TGTGCCAGCAGGGGGAGGACAGGGGCCTTTAACACCGGGGAGCTGTTTTTT.

As DNA, the CDR3 is TGTGCCAGCAGTCAAAAAACAGGGGTTTACGAGCAGTACTTC. Its translation: CASSQKTGVYEQYF. V and J are TRBV6-6 and TRBJ2-7, with 7 bases that match TRBD1. Per the germline V gene, CDR1 is MNHNY and CDR2 is SVGAGI (reference sequence). The CDR3 length is 14 residues. V was clipped by 5 bases and J by 4 bases; unmatched bases: 8.

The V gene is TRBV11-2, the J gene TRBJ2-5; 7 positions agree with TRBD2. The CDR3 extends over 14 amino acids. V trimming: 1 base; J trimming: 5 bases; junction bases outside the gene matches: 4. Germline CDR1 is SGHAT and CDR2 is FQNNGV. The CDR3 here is CASSLASGVETQYF. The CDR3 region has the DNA TGTGCCAGCAGCTTAGCCAGCGGGGTTGAGACCCAGTACTTC.

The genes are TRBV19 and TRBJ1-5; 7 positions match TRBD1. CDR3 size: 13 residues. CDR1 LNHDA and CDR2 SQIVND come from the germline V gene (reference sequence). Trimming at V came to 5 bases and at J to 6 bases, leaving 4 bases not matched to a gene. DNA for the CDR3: TGTGCCAGTAGTTACAGGGGAACTCAGCCCCAGCATTTT. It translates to CASSYRGTQPQHF.

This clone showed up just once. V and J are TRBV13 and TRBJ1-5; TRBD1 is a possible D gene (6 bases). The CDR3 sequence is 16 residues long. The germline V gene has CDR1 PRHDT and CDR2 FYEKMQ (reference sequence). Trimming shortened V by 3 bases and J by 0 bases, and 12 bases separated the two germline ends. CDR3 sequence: CASSFRGASSNQPQHF. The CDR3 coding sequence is TGTGCCAGCAGCTTCAGGGGTGCGAGTAGCAATCAGCCCCAGCATTTT.

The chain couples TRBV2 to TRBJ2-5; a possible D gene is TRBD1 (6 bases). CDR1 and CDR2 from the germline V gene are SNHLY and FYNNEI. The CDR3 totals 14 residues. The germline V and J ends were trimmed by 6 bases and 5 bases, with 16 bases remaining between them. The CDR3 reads CASRATGLLETQYF. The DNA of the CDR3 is TGTGCCAGCAGAGCAACAGGGCTTCTCGAGACCCAGTACTTC. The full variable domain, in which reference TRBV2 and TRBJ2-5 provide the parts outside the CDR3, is EPEVTQTPSHQVTQMGQEVILRCVPISNHLYFYWYRQILGQKVEFLVSFYNNEISEKSEIFDDQFSVERPDGSNFTLKIRSTKLEDSAMYFCASRATGLLETQYFGPGTRLLVL.

In DNA form, the CDR3 reads TGTGCCAGCAGCTTAAGACGCCAGGGCTATGGCTACACCTTC. Translating it yields CASSLRRQGYGYTF. The chain couples TRBV7-8 to TRBJ1-2; possibly TRBD1 for D (5 bases). There are 14 residues in the CDR3. Germline V lookup: CDR1 SGHVS, CDR2 FQNEAQ. V lost 2 bases and J 4 bases, leaving 11 bases between the germline ends. Based on the CDR3 plus reference TRBV7-8 and TRBJ1-2, the full variable domain is GAGVSQSPRYKVAKRGQDVALRCDPISGHVSLFWYQQALGQGPEFLTYFQNEAQLDKSGLPSDRFFAERPEGSVSTLKIQRTQQEDSAVYLCASSLRRQGYGYTFGSGTRLTVV.

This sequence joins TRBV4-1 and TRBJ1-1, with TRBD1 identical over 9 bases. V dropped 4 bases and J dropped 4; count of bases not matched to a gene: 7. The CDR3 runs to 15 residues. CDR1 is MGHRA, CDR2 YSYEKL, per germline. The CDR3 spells CASSPGTGWITEAFF. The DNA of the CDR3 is TGCGCCAGCAGCCCCGGGACAGGGTGGATCACTGAAGCTTTCTTT.

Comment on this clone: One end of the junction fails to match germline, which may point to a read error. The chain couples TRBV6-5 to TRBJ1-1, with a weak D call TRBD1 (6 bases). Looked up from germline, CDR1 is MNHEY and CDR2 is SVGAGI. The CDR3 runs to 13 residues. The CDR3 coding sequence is TGTGCCAGCAAGGGGGGGCTGAACACTGAAACTTTCTTT. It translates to CASKGGLNTETFF.

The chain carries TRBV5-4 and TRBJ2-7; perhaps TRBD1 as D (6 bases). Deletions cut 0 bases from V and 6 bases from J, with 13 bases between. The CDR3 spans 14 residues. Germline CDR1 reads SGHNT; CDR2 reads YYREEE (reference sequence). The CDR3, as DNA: TGTGCCAGCAGCTTGGGCCCAGGGGCGGGCGAGCAGTACTTC. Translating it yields CASSLGPGAGEQYF.

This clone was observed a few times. CDR3 DNA sequence: TGTGCCAGCAGCTTGGAATGGACCGGGAGAGGCACAGATACGCAGTATTTT. As protein: CASSLEWTGRGTDTQYF. The rearrangement uses TRBV5-4 and TRBJ2-3; D perhaps matches TRBD2 (6 bases). This CDR3 has 17 residues. V was pared by 0 bases and J by 1 base, with 15 bases between. Germline lookup yields CDR1 SGHNT and CDR2 YYREEE (reference sequence).

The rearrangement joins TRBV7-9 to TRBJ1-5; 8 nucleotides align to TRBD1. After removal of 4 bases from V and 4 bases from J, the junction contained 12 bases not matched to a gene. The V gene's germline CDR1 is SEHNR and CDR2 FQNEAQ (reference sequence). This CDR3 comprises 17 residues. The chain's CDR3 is CASSSFEGQGENQPQHF. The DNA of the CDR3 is TGTGCCAGCAGCTCTTTCGAAGGACAGGGAGAGAATCAGCCCCAGCATTTT.

CDR3: CASSLSGSDEKLFF. The CDR3 nucleotides are TGCGCCAGCAGCTTATCGGGGTCGGATGAAAAACTGTTTTTT. This rearrangement joins TRBV5-1 to TRBJ1-4; D uncertain. V lost 2 bases and J lost 6, with 11 bases in between. This CDR3 contains 14 residues. Germline CDR1 is SGHRS and CDR2 is YFSETQ. Variable domain in full (rest from reference TRBV5-1 and TRBJ1-4): KAGVTQTPRYLIKTRGQQVTLSCSPISGHRSVSWYQQTPGQGLQFLFEYFSETQRNKGNFPGRFSGRQFSNSRSEMNVSTLELGDSALYLCASSLSGSDEKLFFGSGTQLSVL.

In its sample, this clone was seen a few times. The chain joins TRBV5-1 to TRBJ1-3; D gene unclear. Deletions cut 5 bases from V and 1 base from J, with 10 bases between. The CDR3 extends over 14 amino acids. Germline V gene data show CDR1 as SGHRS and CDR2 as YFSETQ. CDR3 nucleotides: TGCGCCAGCAGAAGTGGCCCATCTGGAAACACCATATATTTT. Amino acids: CASRSGPSGNTIYF.

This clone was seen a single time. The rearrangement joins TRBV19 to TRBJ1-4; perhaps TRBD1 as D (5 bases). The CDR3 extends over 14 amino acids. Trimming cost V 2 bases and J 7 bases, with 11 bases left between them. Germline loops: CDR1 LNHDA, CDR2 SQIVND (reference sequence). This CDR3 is CASSIRQGGEKLFF. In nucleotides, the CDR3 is TGTGCCAGTAGTATAAGGCAGGGAGGTGAAAAACTGTTTTTT.

The CDR3 DNA reads TGTGCCAGCAGCGCTAGCCGGGACACATCCATGCAGCCCCAGCATTTT. Translation gives CASSASRDTSMQPQHF. The rearrangement uses TRBV16 and TRBJ1-5; a weak D match, TRBD1 (6 bases). Trimming shortened V by 5 bases and J by 7 bases, and 21 bases separated the two germline ends. The germline gives CDR1 KGHSY, CDR2 FQNENV. This CDR3 contains 16 residues.

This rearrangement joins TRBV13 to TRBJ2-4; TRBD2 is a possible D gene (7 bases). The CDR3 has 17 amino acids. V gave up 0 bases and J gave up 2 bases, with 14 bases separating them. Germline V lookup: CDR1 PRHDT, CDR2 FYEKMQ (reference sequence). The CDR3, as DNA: TGTGCCAGCAGCTTAGGATCTCGGGGGGCCCCCAAAAACATTCAGTACTTC. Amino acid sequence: CASSLGSRGAPKNIQYF.

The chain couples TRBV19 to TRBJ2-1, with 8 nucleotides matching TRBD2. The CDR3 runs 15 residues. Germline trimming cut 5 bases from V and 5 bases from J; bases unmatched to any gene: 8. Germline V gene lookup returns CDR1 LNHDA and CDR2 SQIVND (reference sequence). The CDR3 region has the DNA TGTGCCAGTAGTTCCCCGGGACTAGGGAACAATGAGCAGTTCTTC. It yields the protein CASSSPGLGNNEQFF.